Reported below is one T cell receptor beta chain. What it binds is not known. The sample is drawn from a study of regulatory T cells in long-lasting Graves disease. Construction of TCR beta libraries relied on iRepertoire HTBI primers and on Arm-PCR targeting CDR3 regions. One entry per CDR3 protein results from TCRdb running MiXCR on the multiplex PCR reads. Among 550,000 to 600,000 distinct CDR3 sequences listed, 15% to 20% were seen once. Whole-study findings and limits: Persistent Graves' disease cases displayed lower TCR diversity than newly diagnosed ones.

Germline V CDR1 and CDR2: MNHEY, SVGEGT. The CDR3 sequence is 20 residues long. V shed 6 bases, J shed 4 bases, and the junction held 17 bases outside the gene matches. Stated time point: newly diagnosed GD, antithyroid drugs for less than 3 months. From PBMCs, RNA was extracted and then used to make the TCR library. The data also belong to a second study, concerning T cells in Graves' hyperthyroidism and ophthalmopathy. That study adds: Clinicians diagnosed patients from clinical symptoms, serum thyroxine and TRAb, thyroid ultrasound and orbital computed tomography. The study used the HTBI primer set for a first-round RT-PCR of the TCR CDR3. Most expanded thyroid clonotypes above 0.001 recurred in blood.

V gene TRBV6-2 or TRBV6-3 combines with J gene TRBJ2-1, with TRBD2 matching over 14 bases. The sample in question was peripheral blood mononuclear cells (PBMCs), obtained at new diagnosis, from a patient treated with antithyroid drugs. This clonotype was obtained from a young man with Graves disease. CDR3 sequence: CASRAQGGTSGRVGYNEQFF. In DNA, the CDR3 is TGTGCCAGCAGAGCTCAGGGTGGGACTAGCGGGAGAGTCGGTTACAATGAGCAGTTCTTC.